This record looks at one T cell receptor (beta chain) sequence and its context. The antigen is not known. Trimming left V 0 bases short and J 0 bases short, with 12 bases between. Germline loops: CDR1 DFQATT, CDR2 SNEGSKA (reference sequence). The CDR3 extends over 16 amino acids. These data belong to a study of post-analysis software for immune sequencing data. Across the whole study: Patients had relapsing-remitting, secondary progressive or progressive-relapsing multiple sclerosis; some lacked subtype. Overall study findings and caveats: Strong same-batch co-clustering of samples appeared with F measure clustering. Relative to controls, patients with multiple sclerosis showed significantly lower normalized Chao1 diversity. TRBV5-6, TRBV5-1 and TRBV20-1 were among a handful of TRBV segments more frequent in patients than controls.

Built from TCR beta cDNA, the libraries had unique molecular identifiers in them. Some 500,000 cDNA molecules were obtained per 1 to 10 million input T cells. TCRdb processed the PCR reads anew with MiXCR; each CDR3 protein has one entry. In the table there are approximately 730,000 distinct CDR3 sequences, around 46% of which are singletons. V and J are TRBV20-1 and TRBJ2-1, with D tentatively TRBD1 or TRBD2 (5 bases each). The sample taken for sequencing was blood. The receptor comes from a girl aged 5-17 years with multiple sclerosis. The CDR3 protein is CSARDRDGSSYNEQFF. The CDR3 coding sequence is TGCAGTGCTAGAGATAGGGACGGCAGCTCCTACAATGAGCAGTTCTTC.